The sequence of this T cell receptor (beta chain) was determined in a study of control samples from healthy donors and cancer patients. Germline V gene lookup returns CDR1 LNHDA and CDR2 SQIVND (reference sequence). V was shortened by 1 base and J by 7 bases, with 11 bases between the two germline ends. This CDR3 is 14 amino acids long. Data came from immunoSEQ multiplex PCR; TCRdb stores just in-frame clones and leaves some out. This sample yields about 120,000 clones, of which about 90% are seen a single time; around 2% belongs to the top ten. Notes on this clone: Other DNA sequences from this sample encode an identical CDR3 as well.

The chain is built from TRBV19 and TRBJ1-5; possible D gene TRBD1, 6 bases. The sequence came from a young man in good health. The specimen sequenced was blood. The CDR3 DNA reads TGTGCCAGTAGTATAGTAAGGGGGAACCAGCCCCAGCATTTT. It yields the protein CASSIVRGNQPQHF. The full variable domain, rest sourced from reference TRBV19 and TRBJ1-5, is DGGITQSPKYLFRKEGQNVTLSCEQNLNHDAMYWYRQDPGQGLRLIYYSQIVNDFQKGDIAEGYSVSREKKESFPLTVTSAQKNPTAFYLCASSIVRGNQPQHFGDGTRLSIL.